Below, 24 T cell receptor beta chains from the same sample are listed, as sequenced in a study of control samples from healthy donors and cancer patients. Measured with immunoSEQ multiplex PCR; TCRdb has only the in-frame clones, and not every one. The repertoire holds under 200,000 clones, with approximately 96% as singletons. Sequencing was carried out using blood. These receptors were collected from a woman between 40 and 55 years old in good health.

This clone was recorded once. V and J are TRBV12-3 or TRBV12-4 and TRBJ1-5; D is uncertain. The V end was cut by 5 bases, the J end by 3 bases, with 2 bases between. The CDR3 contains 11 residues. CDR3 residues: CASSNNQPQHF. CDR3 DNA sequence: TGTGCCAGCAGTAACAATCAGCCCCAGCATTTT.

The chain joins TRBV18 to TRBJ2-1; a possible D gene is TRBD1 (5 bases). CDR1 KGHSH and CDR2 LQKENI come from the germline V gene. This CDR3 spans 13 amino acids. Trimming pared 0 bases from V and 6 bases from J, leaving 6 bases between. The CDR3 nucleotides are TGTGCCAGCTCACCACCCCAGGGCAATGAGCAGTTCTTC. This gives the protein CASSPPQGNEQFF. Drawing the rest from reference TRBV18 and TRBJ2-1, the complete variable domain is NAGVMQNPRHLVRRRGQEARLRCSPMKGHSHVYWYRQLPEEGLKFMVYLQKENIIDESGMPKERFSAEFPKEGPSILRIQQVVRGDSAAYFCASSPPQGNEQFFGPGTRLTVL.

The genes are TRBV30 and TRBJ1-1; tentatively, D is TRBD1 (5 bases). The CDR3 consists of 14 residues. Trimming removed 4 bases from V and 1 base from J, with 13 bases in between. Germline CDR1 and CDR2: GTSNPN and SVGIG (reference sequence). The CDR3 bases are TGTGCCTGGAACTCTGGGGCGAGGAACACTGAAGCTTTCTTT. Translation: CAWNSGARNTEAFF. The entire variable domain, with the rest obtained from reference TRBV30 and TRBJ1-1, is as follows: SQTIHQWPATLVQPVGSPLSLECTVEGTSNPNLYWYRQAAGRGLQLLFYSVGIGQISSEVPQNLSASRPQDRQFILSSKKLLLSDSGFYLCAWNSGARNTEAFFGQGTRLTVV.

Only one count was recorded for this clone. The gene calls are TRBV13 and TRBJ2-4; tentatively, D is TRBD1 (6 bases). Germline V gives CDR1 PRHDT, CDR2 FYEKMQ (reference sequence). The CDR3 runs 16 residues. V was cut by 5 bases and J by 1 base, with 15 bases left in between. Written as DNA, the CDR3 is TGTGCCAGCAGCCAAACAGGGTCGGGGGCCAAAAACATTCAGTACTTC. Translated, it gives CASSQTGSGAKNIQYF.

The V call is TRBV5-1, the J call TRBJ2-3; D call uncertain. The CDR3 has 12 amino acids. From germline, CDR1 is SGHRS and CDR2 YFSETQ. V was clipped by 4 bases and J by 2 bases, with 5 bases between them. In DNA, the CDR3 is TGCGCCAGCAGCGGAACCACAGATACGCAGTATTTT. Residues: CASSGTTDTQYF.

The chain is built from TRBV7-9 and TRBJ1-2; D is ambiguous. V dropped 5 bases and J dropped 2 bases, with 15 bases sitting between them. The CDR3 loop spans 15 amino acids. CDR1 SEHNR and CDR2 FQNEAQ come from the germline V gene (reference sequence). The CDR3 sequence is CASSRNVDSNYGYTF. The CDR3 region has the DNA TGTGCCAGCAGCCGGAATGTCGACTCCAACTATGGCTACACCTTC.

V is TRBV4-3 and J is TRBJ2-2; D is ambiguous. Germline loops: CDR1 LGHNA, CDR2 YSLEER. Trimming removed 0 bases at V and 4 bases at J, with 9 bases between. CDR3 length: 15 amino acids. The CDR3: CASSQDDGITGELFF. The CDR3 nucleotides are TGCGCCAGCAGCCAAGATGACGGAATCACCGGGGAGCTGTTTTTT.

The V and J genes are TRBV12-5 and TRBJ1-1; 8 bases map to TRBD1. Trimming took 3 bases from V and 1 from J; bases not matched to a gene: 7. Per germline, CDR1 LGHNT and CDR2 FRNRAP. The CDR3 runs 16 residues. The CDR3 loop reads CASGLGRGPPNTEAFF. As DNA, the CDR3 is TGTGCTAGTGGTTTAGGCAGGGGGCCCCCGAACACTGAAGCTTTCTTT.

The rearrangement uses TRBV11-2 and TRBJ1-2; weak D call: TRBD1 (5 bases). In germline, CDR1 is SGHAT, CDR2 FQNNGV. V dropped 1 base and J dropped 7 bases, with 13 bases sitting between them. The length of the CDR3 is 14 residues. DNA for the CDR3: TGTGCCAGCAGCTTAGGTCGGGCAGGGTCTGGCTACACCTTC. This encodes CASSLGRAGSGYTF.

The sample holds one count of this clone. The chain is built from TRBV11-2 and TRBJ1-6; D perhaps matches TRBD1 (5 bases). The CDR3 has 15 residues. Trimming left V 3 bases short and J 9 bases short, with 15 bases between. Germline V gene sequence: CDR1 SGHAT, CDR2 FQNNGV. CDR3 residues: CASSFSGLPFSPLHF. The DNA for the CDR3 is TGTGCCAGCAGCTTTTCGGGACTCCCCTTTTCACCCCTCCACTTT.

The rearrangement links TRBV29-1 to TRBJ1-1, with D possibly TRBD1 on 5 matching bases. Germline V gene data show CDR1 as SQVTM and CDR2 as ANQGSEA. The V end was cut by 2 bases, the J end by 1 base, with 11 bases between. CDR3 length equals 14 residues. CDR3 amino acids: CSVELAGRNTEAFF. DNA for the CDR3: TGCAGCGTTGAACTGGCAGGGAGGAACACTGAAGCTTTCTTT.

The V and J genes are TRBV7-2 and TRBJ2-1; tentatively, D is TRBD2 (5 bases). This CDR3 is 12 amino acids long. In germline, CDR1 is SGHTA, CDR2 FQGNSA. V lost 8 bases and J 7 bases, leaving 12 bases between the germline ends. The CDR3 region has the DNA TGTGCCAGCCTCGAAGACTATAATGAGCAGTTCTTC. Translated: CASLEDYNEQFF.

The genes are TRBV19 and TRBJ1-5; D gene uncertain. The V end was cut by 3 bases, the J end by 4 bases, with 4 bases between. The CDR3 extends over 12 amino acids. Germline CDR1 LNHDA, CDR2 SQIVND (reference sequence). CDR3 sequence reads: CASSILNQPQHF. The CDR3 region has the DNA TGTGCCAGTAGTATCCTAAATCAGCCCCAGCATTTT.

The chain combines TRBV12-3 or TRBV12-4 with TRBJ1-2; D is unresolved. V lost 4 bases and J 2 bases, leaving 8 bases between the germline ends. The CDR3 length is 13 residues. CDR3 amino acids: CASSSASNYGYTF. CDR3 in DNA: TGTGCCAGCAGTTCCGCCAGCAACTATGGCTACACCTTC.

This rearrangement joins TRBV7-7 to TRBJ1-4; 12 bases are a match to TRBD1. Germline trimming cut 5 bases from V and 7 bases from J; bases unmatched to any gene: 5. This CDR3 has 15 amino acids. From germline, CDR1 is SSHAT and CDR2 FNYEAQ (reference sequence). CDR3 region: CASSQGTGGSEKLFF. DNA for the CDR3: TGTGCCAGCAGCCAAGGGACAGGGGGCAGTGAAAAACTGTTTTTT. The complete variable domain, with remaining parts taken from reference TRBV7-7 and TRBJ1-4, reads GAGVSQSPRYKVTKRGQDVTLRCDPISSHATLYWYQQALGQGPEFLTYFNYEAQPDKSGLPSDRFSAERPEGSISTLTIQRTEQRDSAMYRCASSQGTGGSEKLFFGSGTQLSVL.

The chain joins TRBV27 to TRBJ1-6; TRBD1 might be the D (6 bases). V lost 3 bases, J lost 0 bases, and 12 bases lay in between. The CDR3 spans 17 residues. CDR1 is MNHEY, CDR2 SMNVEV, per germline (reference sequence). CDR3 amino acids: CASSLLRGDSYNSPLHF. CDR3 bases: TGTGCCAGCAGTTTGTTAAGGGGGGACTCCTATAATTCACCCCTCCACTTT.

This rearrangement joins TRBV6-1 to TRBJ2-1; 9 nucleotides line up with TRBD2. Germline assignment: CDR1 MNHNS and CDR2 SASEGT. V shed 2 bases, J shed 11 bases, and the junction held 13 bases outside the gene matches. The CDR3 totals 16 residues. The CDR3 reads CASSEYGSGGRYKQFF. CDR3 coding DNA: TGTGCCAGCAGTGAATATGGTAGCGGGGGACGTTATAAGCAGTTCTTC.

This sequence joins TRBV28 and TRBJ1-2; possible D gene TRBD1, 6 bases. Trimming cost V 1 base and J 7 bases, with 13 bases left between them. The CDR3 consists of 14 residues. Per germline, CDR1 MDHEN and CDR2 SYDVKM. CDR3: CASSLSAGEGGYTF. CDR3 DNA sequence: TGTGCCAGCAGTTTATCGGCAGGGGAGGGTGGCTACACCTTC.

The CDR3 spells CASSVIPSDTQYF. The CDR3 DNA reads TGTGCCAGCAGCGTAATCCCATCCGATACGCAGTATTTT. The J gene is TRBJ2-3, the V gene TRBV9; D remains ambiguous. Per the germline V gene, CDR1 is SGDLS and CDR2 is YYNGEE. This CDR3 comprises 13 residues. V gave up 1 base and J gave up 6 bases, with 9 bases separating them. Supplemented by reference TRBV9 and TRBJ2-3, the full variable domain reads DSGVTQTPKHLITATGQRVTLRCSPRSGDLSVYWYQQSLDQGLQFLIQYYNGEERAKGNILERFSAQQFPDLHSELNLSSLELGDSALYFCASSVIPSDTQYFGPGTRLTVL.

The chain combines TRBV2 with TRBJ1-4; no reliable D call. The CDR3 length is 15 residues. Germline values: CDR1 SNHLY, CDR2 FYNNEI. V gave up 1 base and J gave up 5 bases, with 11 bases separating them. This CDR3 is CASSEESRMNEKLFF. The CDR3 nucleotides are TGTGCCAGCAGTGAAGAGTCACGGATGAATGAAAAACTGTTTTTT. Using reference TRBV2 and TRBJ1-4 for the parts outside the CDR3, the full variable domain is EPEVTQTPSHQVTQMGQEVILRCVPISNHLYFYWYRQILGQKVEFLVSFYNNEISEKSEIFDDQFSVERPDGSNFTLKIRSTKLEDSAMYFCASSEESRMNEKLFFGSGTQLSVL.

The chain couples TRBV18 to TRBJ2-2; no reliable D call. Germline CDR1 is KGHSH and CDR2 is LQKENI. The CDR3 extends over 14 amino acids. Trimming removed 8 bases at V and 1 base at J, with 11 bases between. CDR3 sequence (DNA): TGTGCCAGCACCACCACAGTGAACACCGGGGAGCTGTTTTTT. This sequence encodes CASTTTVNTGELFF.

The chain links TRBV7-8 to TRBJ1-2; TRBD1 aligns across 8 bases. Trimming at V came to 6 bases and at J to 4 bases, leaving 10 bases not matched to a gene. CDR1 is SGHVS, CDR2 FQNEAQ, per germline. The CDR3 extends over 15 amino acids. The CDR3: CASRFRQGAGYGYTF. The CDR3 DNA sequence: TGTGCCAGCAGGTTTAGGCAGGGGGCGGGCTATGGCTACACCTTC.

This chain joins TRBV7-9 and TRBJ1-4; 8 nucleotides match TRBD1. Losses at the gene ends were 5 bases for V and 5 bases for J; bases not matched to a gene: 7. In germline, CDR1 is SEHNR, CDR2 FQNEAQ (reference sequence). This CDR3 spans 15 amino acids. The CDR3 sequence: CASSRGQGVNEKLFF. For the CDR3, the DNA is TGTGCCAGCAGCCGCGGACAGGGAGTGAATGAAAAACTGTTTTTT.

This rearrangement joins TRBV3-1 (or the pseudogene TRBV3-2) to TRBJ2-3, with TRBD2 matching 11 bases. V was pared by 1 base and J by 2 bases, with 2 bases of the junction left unmatched. This CDR3 has 16 residues. The germline CDR1 and CDR2 sequences are LGHDT and YNNKEL (reference sequence). CDR3 protein: CASSQVLAGATDTQYF. DNA for the CDR3: TGTGCCAGCAGCCAAGTACTAGCGGGAGCCACAGATACGCAGTATTTT.